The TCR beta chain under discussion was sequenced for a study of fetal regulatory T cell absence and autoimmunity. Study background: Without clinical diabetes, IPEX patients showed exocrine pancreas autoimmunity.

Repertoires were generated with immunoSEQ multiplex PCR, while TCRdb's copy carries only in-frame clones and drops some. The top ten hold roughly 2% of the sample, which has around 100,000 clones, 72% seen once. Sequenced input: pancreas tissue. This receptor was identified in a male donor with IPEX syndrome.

Here the CDR3 reads CASSSPGQGADGYTF. DNA of the CDR3: TGTGCCAGCAGCTCCCCGGGACAGGGGGCAGATGGCTACACCTTC. The chain uses TRBV7-9 and TRBJ1-2; 12 bases align to TRBD1. The CDR3 contains 15 residues. Germline trimming cut 4 bases from V and 6 bases from J; bases unmatched to any gene: 6. Germline V gives CDR1 SEHNR, CDR2 FQNEAQ (reference sequence).